In its sample, the clone carrying this T cell receptor (beta chain) was seen many times. Its antigen is not identified. J lost 1 base, V lost 5 bases, and 4 bases had no gene match. Germline V gene lookup returns CDR1 DFQATT and CDR2 SNEGSKA (reference sequence). The CDR3 spans 14 residues. This specimen comes from a study of T cells in Graves' hyperthyroidism and ophthalmopathy. TCR beta CDR3 regions were amplified from RNA transcripts. HTBI primers drove first-round RT-PCR of the TCR CDR3. TCRdb used MiXCR to reprocess the multiplex PCR reads, holding one entry per CDR3 protein. The table includes fewer than 250,000 distinct CDR3 sequences, about 15% detected once. General study points: Ophthalmopathy got predicted by the model a median about 6.5 months before its onset.

The sample taken for sequencing was blood. The chain joins TRBV20-1 to TRBJ2-3, with 9 bases matching TRBD1. This receptor was taken from a woman aged 18-35 years with Graves' ophthalmopathy. Written as DNA, the CDR3 is TGCAGTGCTCAGAGACAGGGGGGCACAGATACGCAGTATTTT. Translation: CSAQRQGGTDTQYF.